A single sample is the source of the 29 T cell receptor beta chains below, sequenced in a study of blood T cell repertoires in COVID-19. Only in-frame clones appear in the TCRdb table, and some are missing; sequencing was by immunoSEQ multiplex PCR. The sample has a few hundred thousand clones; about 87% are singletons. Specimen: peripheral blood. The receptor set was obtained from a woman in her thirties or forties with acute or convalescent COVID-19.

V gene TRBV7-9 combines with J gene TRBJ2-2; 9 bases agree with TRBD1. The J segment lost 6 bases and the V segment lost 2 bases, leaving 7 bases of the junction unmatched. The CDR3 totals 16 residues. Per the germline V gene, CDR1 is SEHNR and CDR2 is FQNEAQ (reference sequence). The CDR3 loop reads CASSLSHRGRAGELFF. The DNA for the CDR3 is TGTGCCAGCAGCTTATCCCACAGGGGGCGGGCCGGGGAGCTGTTTTTT. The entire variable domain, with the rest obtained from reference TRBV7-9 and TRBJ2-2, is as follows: DTGVSQNPRHKITKRGQNVTFRCDPISEHNRLYWYRQTLGQGPEFLTYFQNEAQLEKSRLLSDRFSAERPKGSFSTLEIQRTEQGDSAMYLCASSLSHRGRAGELFFGEGSRLTVL.

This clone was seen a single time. In nucleotides, the CDR3 is TGTGCCAGCAGCGGGGGACTAGCGGATTACAATGAGCAGTTCTTC. It is translated as CASSGGLADYNEQFF. V and J are TRBV9 and TRBJ2-1, with 11 bases identical to TRBD2. The germline gives CDR1 SGDLS, CDR2 YYNGEE. The CDR3 consists of 15 residues. Trimming cost V 3 bases and J 4 bases; bases outside gene matches: 3.

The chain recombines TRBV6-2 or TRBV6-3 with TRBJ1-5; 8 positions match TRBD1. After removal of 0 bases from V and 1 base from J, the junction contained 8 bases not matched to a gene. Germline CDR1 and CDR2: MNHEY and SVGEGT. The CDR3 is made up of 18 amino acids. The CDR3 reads CASSYSGAGGRSNQPQHF. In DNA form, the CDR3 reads TGTGCCAGCAGTTACTCGGGGGCAGGGGGCAGAAGCAATCAGCCCCAGCATTTT.

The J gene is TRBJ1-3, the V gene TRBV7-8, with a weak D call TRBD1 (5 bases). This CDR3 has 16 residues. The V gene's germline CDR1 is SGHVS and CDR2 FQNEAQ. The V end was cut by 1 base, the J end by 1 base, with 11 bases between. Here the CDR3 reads CASSLEGRVSGNTIYF. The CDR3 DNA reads TGTGCCAGCAGCTTAGAGGGGAGGGTTTCTGGAAACACCATATATTTT.

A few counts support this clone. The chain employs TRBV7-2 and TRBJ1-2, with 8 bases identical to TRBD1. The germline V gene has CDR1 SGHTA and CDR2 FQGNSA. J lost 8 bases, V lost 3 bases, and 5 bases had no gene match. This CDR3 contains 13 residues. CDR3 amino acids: CASSFDRGGGYTF. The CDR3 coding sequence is TGTGCCAGCAGCTTCGACAGGGGAGGAGGCTACACCTTC.

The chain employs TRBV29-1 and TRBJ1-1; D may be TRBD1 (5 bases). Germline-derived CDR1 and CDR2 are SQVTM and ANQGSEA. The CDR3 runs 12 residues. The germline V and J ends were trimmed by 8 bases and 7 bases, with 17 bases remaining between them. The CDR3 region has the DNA TGCAGCCCTCAGGGCCTTGGGGATGAAGCTTTCTTT. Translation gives CSPQGLGDEAFF. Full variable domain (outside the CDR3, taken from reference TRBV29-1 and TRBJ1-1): SAVISQKPSRDICQRGTSLTIQCQVDSQVTMMFWYRQQPGQSLTLIATANQGSEATYESGFVIDKFPISRPNLTFSTLTVSNMSPEDSSIYLCSPQGLGDEAFFGQGTRLTVV.

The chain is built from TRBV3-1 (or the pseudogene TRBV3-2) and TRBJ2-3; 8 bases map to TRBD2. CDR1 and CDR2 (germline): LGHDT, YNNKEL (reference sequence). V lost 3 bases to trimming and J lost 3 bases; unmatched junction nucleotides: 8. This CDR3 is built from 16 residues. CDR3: CASSQPSGGKTDTQYF. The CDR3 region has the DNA TGTGCCAGCAGCCAGCCAAGCGGGGGTAAAACAGATACGCAGTATTTT.

CDR3 loop: CASSASSGGYRYNEQFF. Written as DNA, the CDR3 is TGTGCCAGCAGCGCCAGTAGCGGGGGGTACCGCTACAATGAGCAGTTCTTC. This chain links TRBV5-6 with TRBJ2-1, with 10 nucleotides matching TRBD2. This CDR3 is 17 amino acids long. J lost 3 bases, V lost 4 bases, and 10 bases had no gene match. CDR1 is SGHDT, CDR2 YYEEEE, per germline.

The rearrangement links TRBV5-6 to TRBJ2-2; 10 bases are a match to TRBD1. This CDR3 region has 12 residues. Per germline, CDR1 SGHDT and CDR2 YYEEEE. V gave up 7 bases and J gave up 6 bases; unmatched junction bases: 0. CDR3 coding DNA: TGTGCCAGCGGACAGGGGGCCGGGGAGCTGTTTTTT. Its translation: CASGQGAGELFF.

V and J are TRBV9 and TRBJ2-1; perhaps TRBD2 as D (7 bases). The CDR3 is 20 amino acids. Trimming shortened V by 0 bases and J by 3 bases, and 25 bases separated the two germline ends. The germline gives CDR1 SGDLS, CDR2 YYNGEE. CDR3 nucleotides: TGTGCCAGCAGCGTAGGGTCTTCAACCCCGCGCGGGGGCTTCTACAATGAGCAGTTCTTC. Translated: CASSVGSSTPRGGFYNEQFF.

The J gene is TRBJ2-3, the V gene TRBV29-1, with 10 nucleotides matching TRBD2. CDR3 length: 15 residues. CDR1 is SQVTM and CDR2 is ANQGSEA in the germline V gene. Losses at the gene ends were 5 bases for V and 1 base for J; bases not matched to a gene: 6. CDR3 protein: CSVTERGGRTDTQYF. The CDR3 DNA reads TGCAGCGTTACGGAGCGGGGGGGCCGCACAGATACGCAGTATTTT.

CDR3 coding DNA: TGCGCCAGCAGCGCCGGACAGGGGGCGACTGAAGCTTTCTTT. Protein product: CASSAGQGATEAFF. This sequence joins TRBV5-1 and TRBJ1-1; 11 positions match TRBD1. V shed 4 bases and J 5 bases; nucleotides not matched to a gene: 4. Germline-derived CDR1 and CDR2 are SGHRS and YFSETQ. The CDR3 covers 14 residues. The full variable domain, completed using reference TRBV5-1 and TRBJ1-1, is KAGVTQTPRYLIKTRGQQVTLSCSPISGHRSVSWYQQTPGQGLQFLFEYFSETQRNKGNFPGRFSGRQFSNSRSEMNVSTLELGDSALYLCASSAGQGATEAFFGQGTRLTVV.

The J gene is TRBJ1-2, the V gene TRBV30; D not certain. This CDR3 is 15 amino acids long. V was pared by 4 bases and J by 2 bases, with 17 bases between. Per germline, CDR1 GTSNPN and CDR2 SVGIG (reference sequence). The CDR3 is CAWKNDIGRNYGYTF. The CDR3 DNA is TGTGCCTGGAAAAATGACATCGGCCGCAACTATGGCTACACCTTC.

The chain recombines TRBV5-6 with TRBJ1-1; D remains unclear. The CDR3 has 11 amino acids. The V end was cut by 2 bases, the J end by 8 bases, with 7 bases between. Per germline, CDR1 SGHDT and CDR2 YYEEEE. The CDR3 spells CASSFAGEAFF. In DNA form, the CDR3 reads TGTGCCAGCAGCTTCGCCGGGGAAGCTTTCTTT.

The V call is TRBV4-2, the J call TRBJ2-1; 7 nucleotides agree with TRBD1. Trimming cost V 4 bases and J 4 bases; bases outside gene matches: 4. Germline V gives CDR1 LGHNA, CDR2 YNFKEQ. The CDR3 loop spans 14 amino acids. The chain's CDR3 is CASSRDRQYNEQFF. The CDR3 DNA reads TGTGCCAGCAGCCGGGACAGACAATACAATGAGCAGTTCTTC.

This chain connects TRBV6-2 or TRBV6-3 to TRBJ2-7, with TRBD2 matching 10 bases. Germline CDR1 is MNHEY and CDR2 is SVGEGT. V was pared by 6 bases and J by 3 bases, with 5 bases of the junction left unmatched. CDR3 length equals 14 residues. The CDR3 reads CASSGLADLYEQYV. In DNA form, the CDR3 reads TGTGCCAGCAGCGGACTAGCGGATCTCTACGAGCAGTACGTC.

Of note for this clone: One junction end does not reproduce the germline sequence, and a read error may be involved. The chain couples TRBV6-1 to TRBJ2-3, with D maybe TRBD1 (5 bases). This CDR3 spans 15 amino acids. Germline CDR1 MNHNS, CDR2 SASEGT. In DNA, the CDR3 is TGTGCCAGCAGTGAAGGTCAAGGGTCTACAGGTACGCAGTATTTT. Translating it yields CASSEGQGSTGTQYF.

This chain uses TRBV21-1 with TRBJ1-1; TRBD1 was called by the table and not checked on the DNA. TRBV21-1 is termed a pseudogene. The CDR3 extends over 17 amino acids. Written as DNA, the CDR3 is TGTGCCAGCAGCAAGTTGGCAGGGATATCAATGAACACTGAAGCTTTCTTT. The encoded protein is CASSKLAGISMNTEAFF.

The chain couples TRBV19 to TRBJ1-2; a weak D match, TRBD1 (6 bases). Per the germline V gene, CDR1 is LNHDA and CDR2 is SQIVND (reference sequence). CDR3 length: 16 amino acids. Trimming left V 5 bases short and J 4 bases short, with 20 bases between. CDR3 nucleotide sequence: TGTGCCAGTAGTGGAACAGGCCTCGCAGGGGTCTATGGCTACACCTTC. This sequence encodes CASSGTGLAGVYGYTF. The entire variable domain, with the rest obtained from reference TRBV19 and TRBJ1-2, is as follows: DGGITQSPKYLFRKEGQNVTLSCEQNLNHDAMYWYRQDPGQGLRLIYYSQIVNDFQKGDIAEGYSVSREKKESFPLTVTSAQKNPTAFYLCASSGTGLAGVYGYTFGSGTRLTVV.

The CDR3 is CASSLDTGNYGYTF. In DNA, the CDR3 is TGTGCCAGCAGCTTAGATACAGGGAACTATGGCTACACCTTC. The chain employs TRBV7-6 and TRBJ1-2, with D tentatively TRBD1 (6 bases). The CDR3 is 14 amino acids. V was pared by 1 base and J by 2 bases, with 8 bases between. Germline CDR1 is SGHVS and CDR2 is FNYEAQ.

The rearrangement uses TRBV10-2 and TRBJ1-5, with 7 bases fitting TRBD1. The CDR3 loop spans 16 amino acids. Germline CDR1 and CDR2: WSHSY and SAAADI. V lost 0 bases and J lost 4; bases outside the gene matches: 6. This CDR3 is CASSESLGGWNQPQHF. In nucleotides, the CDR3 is TGCGCCAGCAGTGAGTCGTTAGGGGGCTGGAATCAGCCCCAGCATTTT.

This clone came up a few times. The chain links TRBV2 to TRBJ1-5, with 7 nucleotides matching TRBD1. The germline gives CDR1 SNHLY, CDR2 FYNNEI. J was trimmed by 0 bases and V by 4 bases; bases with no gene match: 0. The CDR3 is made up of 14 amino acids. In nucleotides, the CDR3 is TGTGCCAGCAGTGGGGACAGTAGCAATCAGCCCCAGCATTTT. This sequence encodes CASSGDSSNQPQHF.

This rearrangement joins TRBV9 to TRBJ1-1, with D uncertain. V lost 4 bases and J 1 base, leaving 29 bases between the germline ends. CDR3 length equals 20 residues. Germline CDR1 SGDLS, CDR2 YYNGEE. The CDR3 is CASSSPPPGILRTRNTEAFF. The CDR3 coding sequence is TGTGCCAGCAGCTCCCCTCCCCCCGGGATCCTCCGTACGCGGAACACTGAAGCTTTCTTT.

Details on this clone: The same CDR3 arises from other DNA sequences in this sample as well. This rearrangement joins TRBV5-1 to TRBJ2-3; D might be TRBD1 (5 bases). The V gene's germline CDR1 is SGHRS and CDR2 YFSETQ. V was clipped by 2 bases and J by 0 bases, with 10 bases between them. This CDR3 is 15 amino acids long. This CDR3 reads CASSFQGLSTDTQYF. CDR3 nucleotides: TGCGCCAGCAGCTTTCAGGGCTTAAGCACAGATACGCAGTATTTT.

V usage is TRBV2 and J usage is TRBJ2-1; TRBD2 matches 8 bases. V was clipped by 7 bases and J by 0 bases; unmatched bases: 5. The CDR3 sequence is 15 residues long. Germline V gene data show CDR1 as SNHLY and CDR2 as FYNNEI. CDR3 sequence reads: CASTPGGNSYNEQFF. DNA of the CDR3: TGTGCCAGCACCCCGGGGGGGAACTCCTACAATGAGCAGTTCTTC.

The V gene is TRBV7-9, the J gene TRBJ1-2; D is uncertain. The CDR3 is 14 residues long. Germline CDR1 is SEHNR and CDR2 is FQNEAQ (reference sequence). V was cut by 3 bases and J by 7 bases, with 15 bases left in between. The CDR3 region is CASSFGPTAGGYTF. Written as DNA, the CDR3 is TGTGCCAGCAGCTTTGGGCCGACGGCGGGTGGCTACACCTTC.

The CDR3 nucleotides read TGTGCCAGCAGCGAGTTACTAGCTCCAGATACGCAGTATTTT. This translates into CASSELLAPDTQYF. V is TRBV9 and J is TRBJ2-3, with a tentative D call TRBD2 (6 bases). Germline V gives CDR1 SGDLS, CDR2 YYNGEE. CDR3 length: 14 residues. Trimming stripped 3 bases from V and 4 bases from J, with 12 bases between.

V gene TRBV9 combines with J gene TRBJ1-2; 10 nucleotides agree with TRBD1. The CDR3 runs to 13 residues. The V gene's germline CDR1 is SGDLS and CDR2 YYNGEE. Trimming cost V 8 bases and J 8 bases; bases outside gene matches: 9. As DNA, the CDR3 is TGTGCCAGTGGAGGGACAGGGGTTTGGGGCTACACCTTC. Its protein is CASGGTGVWGYTF.

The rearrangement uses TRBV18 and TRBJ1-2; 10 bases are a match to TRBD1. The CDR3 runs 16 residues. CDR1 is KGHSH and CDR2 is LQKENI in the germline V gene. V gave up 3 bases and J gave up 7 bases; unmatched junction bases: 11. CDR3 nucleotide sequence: TGTGCCAGCTCACCGACTTCCGGGACAGGGGTTTCTGGCTACACCTTC. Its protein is CASSPTSGTGVSGYTF.